These 19 T cell receptor beta chains were all obtained from the same sample, sequenced in a study of shared clonotypes between healthy human individuals (dated by TCRdb to about 2020). Receptor libraries were prepared by the immunoSEQ multiplex PCR assay. TCRdb carries this immuneACCESS record with in-frame sequences only. Its versions omit some clonotypes, under half of them owing to an unresolved V gene in the studies checked, with the rest unexplained. This sample is represented by approximately 100,000 clones; around 68% of them were singletons. Clones ranked in the top ten supply over 20% of the sample. Sequencing used memory CD8+ T cells sorted from blood. The sample's cell subset or site label, decoded: CD45RO+ cells pooled with CCR7-negative TemRA cells. These receptors came from a woman aged 25 to 45 in good health.

V and J are TRBV5-6 and TRBJ1-5, with 7 positions matching TRBD1. Germline values: CDR1 SGHDT, CDR2 YYEEEE. Germline trimming cut 2 bases from V and 3 bases from J; bases unmatched to any gene: 5. This CDR3 contains 15 residues. The CDR3 sequence: CASSFSGGNNQPQHF. CDR3 DNA sequence: TGTGCCAGCAGCTTTTCAGGGGGAAACAATCAGCCCCAGCATTTT. Complete variable domain (other parts from reference TRBV5-6 and TRBJ1-5): DAGVTQSPTHLIKTRGQQVTLRCSPKSGHDTVSWYQQALGQGPQFIFQYYEEEERQRGNFPDRFSGHQFPNYSSELNVNALLLGDSALYLCASSFSGGNNQPQHFGDGTRLSIL.

The rearrangement links TRBV30 to TRBJ2-1; 12 positions match TRBD2. V lost 8 bases to trimming and J lost 7 bases; unmatched junction nucleotides: 6. CDR1 is GTSNPN and CDR2 is SVGIG in the germline V gene (reference sequence). The CDR3 is made up of 13 amino acids. The CDR3 sequence: CAGLAGMVNEQFF. CDR3 nucleotide sequence: TGTGCCGGACTAGCGGGAATGGTGAATGAGCAGTTCTTC.

This clone was found many times. This chain uses TRBV19 with TRBJ2-2, with a tentative D call TRBD2 (6 bases). The CDR3 loop spans 15 amino acids. Per the germline V gene, CDR1 is LNHDA and CDR2 is SQIVND (reference sequence). V was shortened by 8 bases and J by 4 bases, with 17 bases between the two germline ends. The CDR3 DNA is TGTGCCAGTCGGGACGGGAGCCGTGTCACCGGGGAGCTGTTTTTT. This translates into CASRDGSRVTGELFF. The full variable domain, completed using reference TRBV19 and TRBJ2-2, is DGGITQSPKYLFRKEGQNVTLSCEQNLNHDAMYWYRQDPGQGLRLIYYSQIVNDFQKGDIAEGYSVSREKKESFPLTVTSAQKNPTAFYLCASRDGSRVTGELFFGEGSRLTVL.

The rearrangement uses TRBV13 and TRBJ1-2; no clear D gene. Germline V gene sequence: CDR1 PRHDT, CDR2 FYEKMQ (reference sequence). V dropped 1 base and J dropped 3 bases, with 12 bases sitting between them. The CDR3 loop spans 15 amino acids. CDR3 nucleotide sequence: TGTGCCAGCAGCTTAGAGGGAGAGGCAGACTATGGCTACACCTTC. As protein: CASSLEGEADYGYTF.

The rearrangement links TRBV6-4 to TRBJ2-3, with a possible D match to TRBD1 (6 bases). V dropped 5 bases and J dropped 3 bases, with 12 bases sitting between them. From germline, CDR1 is MRHNA and CDR2 SNTAGT. The CDR3 is 14 amino acids. The CDR3 DNA reads as TGTGCCAGCAGTCCGGACAGTGATACAGATACGCAGTATTTT. Translation gives CASSPDSDTDTQYF.

This clone came up a few times. J is TRBJ2-7 and V is TRBV7-8, with D perhaps matching TRBD1 (6 bases). V lost 5 bases to trimming and J lost 4 bases, with 12 bases between them. The germline V gene encodes CDR1 SGHVS and CDR2 FQNEAQ. The CDR3 has 13 residues. The CDR3 here is CASSPGQTYEQYF. CDR3 coding DNA: TGTGCCAGCAGCCCCGGACAGACGTACGAGCAGTACTTC.

This chain links TRBV30 with TRBJ1-1; D is undetermined. The CDR3 has 11 residues. The germline CDR1 and CDR2 sequences are GTSNPN and SVGIG (reference sequence). V lost 8 bases, J lost 0 bases, and 7 bases lay in between. The CDR3 spells CAQELNTEAFF. The CDR3 coding sequence is TGTGCCCAAGAGCTGAACACTGAAGCTTTCTTT.

With respect to this clone: Other nucleotide sequences from this sample produce the same CDR3. The rearrangement uses TRBV7-6 and TRBJ2-7; D is ambiguous. Looked up from germline, CDR1 is SGHVS and CDR2 is FNYEAQ. The V gene lost 1 base and the J gene lost 5 bases, with 12 bases spanning the gap. The CDR3 contains 14 residues. The CDR3 loop is CASSLVGEGHEQYF. The CDR3, as DNA: TGTGCCAGCAGCTTAGTAGGAGAAGGCCACGAGCAGTACTTC.

The chain uses TRBV7-6 and TRBJ2-7; D ambiguous. Between the trimmed V and J ends, which lost 1 base and 3 bases, there was a span of 10 bases. CDR1 and CDR2 from the germline V gene are SGHVS and FNYEAQ. The CDR3 has 14 amino acids. The CDR3 spells CASSLEVSDYEQYF. The CDR3 DNA reads TGTGCCAGCAGCTTAGAGGTTTCCGACTACGAGCAGTACTTC.

As regards this clone: One base separates it from a far larger clone, so it is likely a read error. This rearrangement joins TRBV4-2 to TRBJ2-2; tentatively, D is TRBD2 (6 bases). The length of the CDR3 is 15 residues. Germline assignment: CDR1 LGHNA and CDR2 YNFKEQ. The CDR3 loop reads CASSQAGVDTRELFF. CDR3 bases: TGTGCCAGCAGCCAAGCGGGAGTGGACACCAGGGAGCTGTTTTTT.

The chain carries TRBV5-8 and TRBJ1-2, with D perhaps matching TRBD1 (5 bases). V lost 0 bases and J lost 5, with 20 bases in between. The CDR3 consists of 17 residues. Germline values: CDR1 SGHTS, CDR2 YDEGEE. DNA of the CDR3: TGTGCCAGCAGCTTGGAGGGGTTCCGATCCAACCAATATGGCTACACCTTC. This sequence encodes CASSLEGFRSNQYGYTF.

This chain links TRBV28 with TRBJ1-2; 11 bases fit TRBD1. V dropped 3 bases and J dropped 7; count of bases not matched to a gene: 13. Germline V gives CDR1 MDHEN, CDR2 SYDVKM. This CDR3 contains 17 residues. DNA for the CDR3: TGTGCCAGCAGTTTTTGGGACAGGGGGTACTCGTCCTTTGGCTACACCTTC. Amino acid sequence: CASSFWDRGYSSFGYTF.

This chain links TRBV10-2 with TRBJ2-2, with D unclear. Trimming took off 7 bases at V and 4 bases at J, with 7 bases between the two ends. The CDR3 runs to 12 residues. CDR1 and CDR2 (germline): WSHSY, SAAADI. CDR3 bases: TGCGCCAGCACCCGGGCCACCGGGGAGCTGTTTTTT. Its translation: CASTRATGELFF.

This rearrangement joins TRBV5-4 to TRBJ2-5; TRBD2 matches at 8 bases. V trimming: 1 base; J trimming: 2 bases; junction bases outside the gene matches: 4. CDR1 SGHNT and CDR2 YYREEE come from the germline V gene (reference sequence). This CDR3 is 15 amino acids long. The CDR3 DNA reads TGTGCCAGCAGCTTGTGGGAGCGGGAGCAAGAGACCCAGTACTTC. This sequence encodes CASSLWEREQETQYF. Complete variable domain (other parts from reference TRBV5-4 and TRBJ2-5): ETGVTQSPTHLIKTRGQQVTLRCSSQSGHNTVSWYQQALGQGPQFIFQYYREEENGRGNFPPRFSGLQFPNYSSELNVNALELDDSALYLCASSLWEREQETQYFGPGTRLLVL.

The chain recombines TRBV28 with TRBJ1-5, with no clear D. There are 14 residues in the CDR3. V was cut by 7 bases and J by 4 bases, with 14 bases left in between. CDR1 and CDR2 (germline): MDHEN, SYDVKM. CDR3 region: CASTYGWGNQPQHF. The CDR3 DNA is TGTGCCAGCACCTATGGTTGGGGTAATCAGCCCCAGCATTTT. Complete variable domain (other parts from reference TRBV28 and TRBJ1-5): DVKVTQSSRYLVKRTGEKVFLECVQDMDHENMFWYRQDPGLGLRLIYFSYDVKMKEKGDIPEGYSVSREKKERFSLILESASTNQTSMYLCASTYGWGNQPQHFGDGTRLSIL.

This clone has more than one count but fewer than ten. The rearrangement uses TRBV6-5 and TRBJ1-2; 8 bases map to TRBD1. The ends lost 4 bases at V and 6 bases at J; junction bases unmatched: 7. The CDR3 sequence is 14 residues long. Per the germline V gene, CDR1 is MNHEY and CDR2 is SVGAGI. CDR3 amino acids: CASSSMDRVDGYTF. CDR3 bases: TGTGCCAGCAGTTCCATGGACAGGGTTGATGGCTACACCTTC.

This chain joins TRBV19 and TRBJ2-1; D tentatively fits TRBD1 or TRBD2 (5 bases each). CDR1 and CDR2 from the germline V gene are LNHDA and SQIVND (reference sequence). Trimming stripped 6 bases from V and 3 bases from J, with 9 bases between. The CDR3 spans 13 residues. CDR3 nucleotides: TGTGCCAGTAGGAGGGACGGCTACAATGAGCAGTTCTTC. As protein: CASRRDGYNEQFF.

The chain recombines TRBV5-5 with TRBJ2-1, with D maybe TRBD1 (5 bases). Germline-derived CDR1 and CDR2 are SGHKS and YYEKEE (reference sequence). With 6 bases removed from V and 7 bases from J, the gap between germline ends came to 17 bases. The CDR3 covers 14 residues. The CDR3 DNA reads TGTGCCAGCATTCTCCGACTGGGGCTGAATGAGCAGTTCTTC. Its protein is CASILRLGLNEQFF.

Concerning this clone itself: A clone one base away is much larger, so this may be a read error. The V and J genes are TRBV19 and TRBJ2-5; D possibly corresponds to TRBD2 (6 bases). V was shortened by 6 bases and J by 9 bases, with 29 bases between the two germline ends. CDR3 size: 17 residues. From germline, CDR1 is LNHDA and CDR2 SQIVND (reference sequence). Here the CDR3 DNA reads TGTGCCAGTAGCCCCCCGAATGACGACCCCGCGAGGGAGGCCCAGTACTTC. Its protein product is CASSPPNDDPAREAQYF.